The present T cell receptor (beta chain) was sequenced within a study of memory CD4+ T cells and cytomegalovirus serostatus. CDR1 and CDR2 from the germline V gene are SEHNR and FQNEAQ (reference sequence). V dropped 5 bases and J dropped 0 bases, with 16 bases sitting between them. This CDR3 comprises 17 residues. Single viable CD3+CD4+CD8-CD45RO+ cells were sorted as the memory CD4+ T cells. Clones were sequenced by immunoSEQ multiplex PCR, and TCRdb holds only the in-frame ones, with some missing. Counted here are tens of thousands of clones, 78% occurring once; the ten biggest clones make up about 0.77%.

This sequence was found in an adult in good health and CMV-seronegative. The chain is built from TRBV7-9 and TRBJ2-2; D tentatively reads TRBD1 or TRBD2 (5 bases each). The sequenced sample was memory CD4+ T cells from blood. CDR3 residues: CASSRGAVGTNTGELFF. The CDR3 nucleotides read TGTGCCAGCAGCCGAGGGGCAGTGGGCACGAACACCGGGGAGCTGTTTTTT.